The next 11 T cell receptor beta chains were all read from a single sample in a study of blood T cell repertoires in COVID-19 (dated by TCRdb to 2020 to 2021). To prepare the library, the immunoSEQ multiplex PCR assay was applied. The immuneACCESS repertoire file appears here via TCRdb, limited to in-frame rearrangements. These files lack a portion of the clones; in checked studies, under half of the deficit traces to unresolved V genes, and the cause of the others is not known. In this sample the table shows around 98,000 clones, roughly 82% of which occur a single time. The ten most abundant clones make up approximately 11% of the sample. Sequencing was carried out using peripheral blood. The receptors originated from a man between 65 and 85 years old with active or convalescent COVID-19.

The chain is built from TRBV11-3 and TRBJ2-7, with 8 bases that match TRBD1. V was clipped by 5 bases and J by 1 base; unmatched bases: 4. This CDR3 has 14 residues. Germline CDR1 is SGHNT and CDR2 is YENEEA. The CDR3 DNA follows: TGTGCCAGCAGCGCTTACAGGGGGTCCTACGAGCAGTACTTC. Protein sequence: CASSAYRGSYEQYF.

The chain joins TRBV21-1 to TRBJ1-4. TRBV21-1 counts as a pseudogene. This CDR3 region has 14 residues. CDR3 in DNA: TGTGCCAGCAGGGGTGGCGGTGTTCGGGAAAAACTGTTTTTT. It translates to CASRGGGVREKLFF.

The rearrangement uses TRBV7-5 and TRBJ1-1. TRBV7-5 has pseudogene status. The CDR3 is 15 amino acids. The CDR3 DNA follows: TGTGCCAGAAGCTTCAGCCAGACTATGAACACTGAAGCTTTCTTT. Its translation: CARSFSQTMNTEAFF.

The chain employs TRBV19 and TRBJ2-2; D not resolved. V shed 5 bases and J shed 3 bases, with 4 bases lying between them. Germline V CDR1 and CDR2: LNHDA, SQIVND (reference sequence). The CDR3 consists of 12 residues. The CDR3 loop reads CASSPDTGELFF. Here the CDR3 DNA reads TGTGCCAGTAGTCCCGACACCGGGGAGCTGTTTTTT.

The V and J genes are TRBV11-3 and TRBJ2-3, with D hard to call. The length of the CDR3 is 14 residues. Germline-derived CDR1 and CDR2 are SGHNT and YENEEA. Trimming took 2 bases from V and 0 from J, leaving 6 bases between them. CDR3 residues: CASSLSRSTDTQYF. CDR3 sequence (DNA): TGTGCCAGCAGCTTATCTAGAAGCACAGATACGCAGTATTTT.

The gene calls are TRBV2 and TRBJ2-2, with 8 bases fitting TRBD2. V was clipped by 3 bases and J by 0 bases; unmatched bases: 3. Germline CDR1 and CDR2: SNHLY and FYNNEI. This CDR3 comprises 16 residues. The CDR3 sequence: CASSEKTSANTGELFF. CDR3 nucleotides: TGTGCCAGCAGTGAGAAGACTAGCGCGAACACCGGGGAGCTGTTTTTT. The full variable domain, rest sourced from reference TRBV2 and TRBJ2-2, is EPEVTQTPSHQVTQMGQEVILRCVPISNHLYFYWYRQILGQKVEFLVSFYNNEISEKSEIFDDQFSVERPDGSNFTLKIRSTKLEDSAMYFCASSEKTSANTGELFFGEGSRLTVL.

V gene TRBV15 combines with J gene TRBJ2-1; D might be TRBD2 (6 bases). This CDR3 region has 17 residues. Deletions cut 3 bases from V and 5 bases from J, with 20 bases between. Germline CDR1 is LNHNV and CDR2 is YYDKDF (reference sequence). CDR3 nucleotides: TGTGCCACCAGCAGCACACGGACTAACACGTTAAACAATGAGCAGTTCTTC. Protein: CATSSTRTNTLNNEQFF.

V usage is TRBV5-8 and J usage is TRBJ2-1; D gene uncertain. Trimming pared 4 bases from V and 8 bases from J, leaving 19 bases between. The CDR3 is made up of 15 amino acids. Germline CDR1 reads SGHTS; CDR2 reads YDEGEE. Written as DNA, the CDR3 is TGTGCCAGCAGCCTCCAAATGGCCCCCCATGATGAGCAGTTCTTC. This gives the protein CASSLQMAPHDEQFF.

This clone appeared a single time. This chain joins TRBV2 and TRBJ2-6; 7 nucleotides line up with TRBD1. The germline V gene has CDR1 SNHLY and CDR2 FYNNEI. This CDR3 contains 14 residues. J gave up 2 bases and V 6 bases, and 1 base lay outside the gene matches. CDR3 protein: CASRGTAGANVLTF. CDR3 in DNA: TGTGCCAGCAGGGGGACAGCTGGGGCCAACGTCCTGACTTTC.

The chain joins TRBV18 to TRBJ2-6, with D maybe TRBD1 (5 bases). Trimming took 0 bases from V and 0 from J, leaving 15 bases between them. There are 19 residues in the CDR3. Germline assignment: CDR1 KGHSH and CDR2 LQKENI. The CDR3 coding sequence is TGTGCCAGCTCACCACCGCAGGGTCTTATATCCTCTGGGGCCAACGTCCTGACTTTC. It specifies CASSPPQGLISSGANVLTF.

The chain recombines TRBV7-9 with TRBJ1-2, with 7 bases lining up with TRBD1. V lost 3 bases to trimming and J lost 6 bases; unmatched junction nucleotides: 1. This CDR3 has 12 residues. Germline V gene data show CDR1 as SEHNR and CDR2 as FQNEAQ (reference sequence). Here the CDR3 DNA reads TGTGCCAGCAGCTTCACAGGGGATGGCTACACCTTC. Translation: CASSFTGDGYTF.